This TCR beta chain was found in a study of low-dose radiotherapy and immunotherapy resistance in tumors. Study overall: The study delivered 0.5 Gy per fraction every 2 weeks to Cohort 1, totaling 6.5 Gy. A dose of 300 mg of oral aspirin was taken by patients daily for four cycles from cycle 1 day 1.

This CDR3 has 15 residues. CDR1 is LGHNA and CDR2 is YSLEER in the germline V gene. Deletions cut 4 bases from V and 4 bases from J, with 16 bases between. Alpha and beta chains were covered, as first-strand cDNA relied on TRAV- and TRBV-specific primers. Over roughly 20 PCR cycles, TCRs were amplified from a constant-region primer and V-primer adapter. The isolated mRNA underwent amplification through in vitro transcription. TCRdb reprocessed the reads via MiXCR and lists one record per CDR3 protein. This sample has more than 70,000 distinct CDR3 sequences, with about 20% found just once. This clonotype was seen ten or more times. Time point meaning: after trial treatment. The treatment is: LDRT plus nivolumab, ipilimumab, low-dose cyclophosphamide and aspirin (RACIN trial). Along with nivolumab and ipilimumab, donors received aspirin, low-dose cyclophosphamide and low-dose radiotherapy.

The V and J genes are TRBV4-3 and TRBJ1-2; no clear D. The TCR sequence derives from a female donor with ovarian cancer. The material was PBMCs, obtained after low-dose radiotherapy plus immunotherapy. CDR3 coding DNA: TGCGCCAGCAGCCTTGATATCCGGGCCTTCTATGGCTACACCTTC. Its protein product is CASSLDIRAFYGYTF.